This TCR beta chain was profiled in a study of CD8 T cells in ankylosing spondylitis. This clonotype came up many times. Its antigen is unidentified. Construction of TCR beta libraries was performed using quantitative 5'-RACE with molecular barcodes. TCRdb reanalysed the 5' RACE reads using MiXCR and keeps one entry per CDR3 protein. The repertoire consists of about 460,000 distinct CDR3 sequences, with about 5% occurring once and the leading ten covering roughly 3.2%. Findings and limits, study-wide: Clones tied to disease were said to be significantly enriched in matched ankylosing spondylitis synovial fluid. A TCR beta motif made of several highly homologous variants seemed typical of ankylosing spondylitis blood.

What was sequenced was blood, either unsorted or a sorted T cell fraction (not recorded which). The TCR comes from a male donor with ankylosing spondylitis.

CDR3 in amino acids: CASSLVTRLLEQNYGYTF. CDR3 nucleotides: TGTGCCAGCAGCTTAGTTACCAGGCTACTGGAACAGAACTATGGCTACACCTTC. The chain couples TRBV11-2 to TRBJ1-2, with no clear D. V was shortened by 1 base and J by 2 bases, with 20 bases between the two germline ends. Germline CDR1 SGHAT, CDR2 FQNNGV. The CDR3 runs 18 residues. The full variable domain, in which reference TRBV11-2 and TRBJ1-2 provide the parts outside the CDR3, is EAGVAQSPRYKIIEKRQSVAFWCNPISGHATLYWYQQILGQGPKLLIQFQNNGVVDDSQLPKDRFSAERLKGVDSTLKIQPAKLEDSAVYLCASSLVTRLLEQNYGYTFGSGTRLTVV.